This T cell receptor beta chain was observed in a study of blood T cells in healthy people across ages (dated by TCRdb to the mid-2010s). General notes on the study: In model experiments, roughly one uniquely barcoded TCR beta cDNA molecule per two T cells was captured by template switching. Using the same blood draw, the study looked at two additional independent replicas of 1 million unique cDNA reads for two donors, one aged 18 to 29 and the other aged 80 or older. The donors were split into four age groups: young (average 16 years), middle-aged (roughly 39), aged (around 67) and long-lived (over 80). Using deep sequencing normalized with unique cDNA molecular identifiers, the study measured how TCR beta repertoire diversity changes with age. To avoid experimental bias, donors of different ages were distributed randomly across sequencing lanes.

Its CDR3 holds 14 amino acids, cysteine through phenylalanine. Only CDR3 DNA is held: 42 bases, read in frame from base 1. CDR1 and CDR2 (DFQATT, SNEGSKA) derive from the germline V gene (reference sequence). V is reduced by 3 bases and J by 7 bases, leaving a spacing of 16 bases between them. Study-wide findings and limitations: As age increased, observed TCR beta diversity per million T cells dropped in a roughly linear way, and a significant reduction was already evident by age roughly 40. Because profiling used bulk unsorted PBMCs, naive and antigen-experienced compartments could not be compared conclusively. Compared with the aged group, the long-lived group had more naive CD4+ T cells, fewer expanded clones and increased TCR diversity, a pattern suggesting age selection. The CMV infection status of donors was not known, potentially confounding age-related changes in expanded clonotypes. Observed TCR beta diversity correlated strongly with the percentage of naive T cells measured by flow cytometry. Estimates of total diversity from one million sequenced T cells were regarded as lower bounds and underestimates.

Library method: 5' RACE. Instrument on record: Illumina HiSeq 2500. A second 7 to 11 cycle PCR used a sample-barcoded 5' primer and a J-beta primer mix. Each TCR beta cDNA molecule received a unique molecular identifier from a template-switch 5' adaptor carrying 12 random nucleotides. Each sample yielded at least 3 million CDR3-containing paired-end reads. First-strand cDNA was synthesized from all RNA with the Mint cDNA synthesis kit, primed by a TRBC-specific oligonucleotide. Following uracil-DNA glycosylase treatment, all cDNA underwent a first 18-cycle PCR with the universal primers M1SS and BC2_uni_R. As for the original processing: For normalization, 1 million high-quality reads were randomly selected from each sample, with every read carrying a distinct molecular identifier. Instead of being binned into consensus sequences, reads with shared molecular identifiers were discarded. CDR3 identification, clonotype clustering and error correction used MiTCR with a Q25 quality threshold and the strictest error-elimination algorithm. A nonparametric unseen species model with Euler transformation was used to estimate lower-bound total TCR beta diversity. TCRdb passed the public sequencing reads through fastp at Q25 and MiXCR, retaining productive beta sequences. Each record represents a unique CDR3 protein, reported with the most common genes and DNA among its rows. The V and J calls were determined by TCRdb, not by the authors. The sample table contains nearly 1 million distinct CDR3 sequences; only one count was recorded for roughly 51% of them. Over 20% of the sample lies in the top ten.

This clonotype occurred a few times. The antigen this receptor binds is unknown. No per-base quality is available; no much larger clone lies one base away. The donors were 40 or so Caucasian individuals from Russia, aged roughly 6 to 90 years, who were systemically healthy. Each donor gave about 11 milliliters of peripheral blood, drawn into EDTA-treated Vacutainer tubes. PBMCs were isolated by Ficoll-Paque density-gradient centrifugation, with at least 6.5 million obtained per sample. Trizol reagent was used to extract total RNA from PBMCs, with at least 6 micrograms per sample. The percentages of naive CD45RAhigh/CD27high T cells were determined by flow cytometry on a PBMC aliquot from every donor.

The rearrangement combines TRBV20-1 with TRBJ2-1; there is no confident call for the D gene. Sequenced sample: blood. The receptor was isolated from an older woman in good health. The CDR3 region: CSASADQALNEQFF. The DNA sequence is given as TGCAGTGCTAGCGCGGACCAGGCCCTGAATGAGCAGTTCTTC.